This TCR beta chain was sequenced in a study of radiation and T cells in renal cell carcinoma. Specified time point: blood 2 weeks post-SBRT. The treatment here: 15 Gy SBRT to primary tumor, nephrectomy 4 weeks later. Serial blood draws occurred at baseline and 2 and 4 weeks post-SBRT. The germline V gene has CDR1 SEHNR and CDR2 FQNEAQ (reference sequence). Trimming pared 1 base from V and 0 bases from J, leaving 7 bases between. The CDR3 is made up of 15 amino acids. The table came from immunoSEQ multiplex PCR; TCRdb's copy has only in-frame clones and leaves some out. In the table there are around 120,000 clones, approximately 80% of which are singletons. Points on this clone: The antigen is undetermined.

Study observations and caveats: Without pretreatment biopsies, baseline tumor clonotype presence was undetermined.

This TCR came from a woman in her sixties with renal cell carcinoma. The sequencing here drew on blood, taken from a patient whose treatment included radiotherapy and nephrectomy. The chain combines TRBV7-9 with TRBJ1-5; D remains ambiguous. The CDR3: CASSLEGGSNQPQHF. Here the CDR3 DNA reads TGTGCCAGCAGCTTAGAGGGCGGTAGCAATCAGCCCCAGCATTTT. The whole variable domain, filled in from reference TRBV7-9 and TRBJ1-5, reads DTGVSQNPRHKITKRGQNVTFRCDPISEHNRLYWYRQTLGQGPEFLTYFQNEAQLEKSRLLSDRFSAERPKGSFSTLEIQRTEQGDSAMYLCASSLEGGSNQPQHFGDGTRLSIL.